Below, 17 T cell receptor beta chains from the same sample are listed, as sequenced in a study of cytomegalovirus exposure and HLA in healthy donors. PCR employed 60 Vbeta and 13 Jbeta primers. Libraries were prepared by immunoSEQ multiplex PCR; TCRdb keeps only in-frame clonotypes and omits some of them. The table has about 140,000 clones, about three quarters seen once. The sequenced sample consisted of PBMCs. Every receptor here comes from a middle-aged man in good health and CMV-seronegative.

The gene calls are TRBV12-5 and TRBJ1-5; a weak D match, TRBD1 (6 bases). Germline assignment: CDR1 LGHNT and CDR2 FRNRAP. Trimming removed 1 base from V and 0 bases from J, with 13 bases in between. The CDR3 totals 17 residues. The CDR3 DNA sequence: TGTGCTAGTGGTTTGGCCCGGGACACAATTAGCAATCAGCCCCAGCATTTT. Translated, it gives CASGLARDTISNQPQHF. The full variable domain, its missing parts supplied by reference TRBV12-5 and TRBJ1-5, is DARVTQTPRHKVTEMGQEVTMRCQPILGHNTVFWYRQTMMQGLELLAYFRNRAPLDDSGMPKDRFSAEMPDATLATLKIQPSEPRDSAVYFCASGLARDTISNQPQHFGDGTRLSIL.

The chain couples TRBV7-2 to TRBJ2-5; 7 nucleotides match TRBD2. The CDR3 length is 15 residues. Germline V gives CDR1 SGHTA, CDR2 FQGNSA. Germline trimming cut 3 bases from V and 1 base from J; bases unmatched to any gene: 5. The CDR3 bases are TGTGCCAGCAGCTTTCTAGCGGACCGCCAAGAGACCCAGTACTTC. Protein product: CASSFLADRQETQYF.

This clone has just one count. J is TRBJ1-6 and V is TRBV6-5; 10 positions agree with TRBD1. The V gene's germline CDR1 is MNHEY and CDR2 SVGAGI. V shed 6 bases and J 10 bases; nucleotides not matched to a gene: 9. This CDR3 comprises 15 residues. CDR3 sequence reads: CASSLDRGLGSPLHF. The CDR3, as DNA: TGTGCCAGCAGCCTTGACAGGGGGCTCGGATCACCCCTCCACTTT.

This clone showed up just a few times. V and J are TRBV6-6 and TRBJ2-7; TRBD1 matches at 7 bases. The ends lost 0 bases at V and 6 bases at J; junction bases unmatched: 11. There are 16 residues in the CDR3. From germline, CDR1 is MNHNY and CDR2 SVGAGI (reference sequence). The CDR3 coding sequence is TGTGCCAGCAGTTACTCGAAGGCGGTGACAGGGAGCGAGCAGTACTTC. Protein product: CASSYSKAVTGSEQYF.

The chain is built from TRBV19 and TRBJ1-2; 7 positions agree with TRBD1. The CDR3 contains 13 residues. Germline values: CDR1 LNHDA, CDR2 SQIVND (reference sequence). V was clipped by 7 bases and J by 4 bases; unmatched bases: 6. This CDR3 is CASTPTGSYGYTF. CDR3 nucleotides: TGTGCCAGTACCCCGACAGGGAGCTATGGCTACACCTTC. The whole variable domain, remainder taken from reference TRBV19 and TRBJ1-2, is DGGITQSPKYLFRKEGQNVTLSCEQNLNHDAMYWYRQDPGQGLRLIYYSQIVNDFQKGDIAEGYSVSREKKESFPLTVTSAQKNPTAFYLCASTPTGSYGYTFGSGTRLTVV.

The gene calls are TRBV6-5 and TRBJ2-5; 8 bases agree with TRBD2. Germline CDR1 reads MNHEY; CDR2 reads SVGAGI. Trimming removed 4 bases from V and 0 bases from J; junction bases left unmatched: 1. The CDR3 is made up of 14 amino acids. CDR3 coding DNA: TGTGCCAGCAGTTTACTAGCGGACCAAGAGACCCAGTACTTC. Protein product: CASSLLADQETQYF.

The chain employs TRBV7-9 and TRBJ2-5, with 7 bases aligning to TRBD2. V shed 8 bases, J shed 5 bases, and the junction held 5 bases outside the gene matches. The CDR3 is 12 amino acids. Germline V gene lookup returns CDR1 SEHNR and CDR2 FQNEAQ (reference sequence). The CDR3 sequence is CASGGGSETQYF. CDR3 DNA: TGTGCCAGCGGGGGGGGGAGTGAGACCCAGTACTTC.

V and J are TRBV6-5 and TRBJ1-2, with TRBD1 identical over 7 bases. The germline CDR1 and CDR2 sequences are MNHEY and SVGAGI. The CDR3 runs 16 residues. V was clipped by 2 bases and J by 4 bases; unmatched bases: 10. The CDR3, as DNA: TGTGCCAGCAGTTACGATAAGACAGGGCGCTTCTATGGCTACACCTTC. This sequence encodes CASSYDKTGRFYGYTF.

This chain links TRBV5-6 with TRBJ1-4; TRBD1 might be the D (5 bases). Germline V CDR1 and CDR2: SGHDT, YYEEEE. V shed 4 bases and J shed 0 bases, with 13 bases lying between them. The CDR3 spans 16 residues. CDR3 in amino acids: CASSEGASATNEKLFF. The CDR3 nucleotides are TGTGCCAGCAGCGAAGGGGCGTCGGCAACTAATGAAAAACTGTTTTTT. Using reference TRBV5-6 and TRBJ1-4 for the parts outside the CDR3, the full variable domain is DAGVTQSPTHLIKTRGQQVTLRCSPKSGHDTVSWYQQALGQGPQFIFQYYEEEERQRGNFPDRFSGHQFPNYSSELNVNALLLGDSALYLCASSEGASATNEKLFFGSGTQLSVL.

About this clone: Germline and junction disagree at one end, which may indicate a read error. The CDR3 DNA reads as TGTGCCAGCAGCTTGAACTTAAGGGAAACTGGGGCCAACGTCCTGACCTTC. It encodes CASSLNLRETGANVLTF. The chain recombines TRBV5-5 with TRBJ2-6, with D possibly TRBD1 on 5 matching bases. CDR1 is SGHKS and CDR2 is YYEKEE in the germline V gene (reference sequence). The CDR3 has 17 amino acids.

This chain links TRBV29-1 with TRBJ2-5; D may be TRBD2 (5 bases). V lost 7 bases and J 5 bases, leaving 23 bases between the germline ends. CDR3 length: 15 amino acids. The germline V gene has CDR1 SQVTM and CDR2 ANQGSEA. The CDR3 DNA follows: TGCAGCGGGAGAGGGATACCCCCTAGTTGGGAGACCCAGTACTTC. Encoded protein: CSGRGIPPSWETQYF.

This clone has only a few counts. The V gene is TRBV6-1, the J gene TRBJ1-6; D remains unclear. V was cut by 3 bases and J by 11 bases, with 5 bases left in between. In germline, CDR1 is MNHNS, CDR2 SASEGT. There are 11 residues in the CDR3. The CDR3 DNA is TGTGCCAGCAGTGACGTTGCACCCCTCCACTTT. Encoded protein: CASSDVAPLHF.

This sequence joins TRBV27 and TRBJ1-4; maybe TRBD1 (5 bases). This CDR3 contains 14 residues. Germline-derived CDR1 and CDR2 are MNHEY and SMNVEV (reference sequence). The ends were cut back, 7 bases at V and 6 bases at J, with 15 bases in the middle. In DNA form, the CDR3 reads TGTGCCAGCACGGTCGCAGGGATGCATGAAAAACTGTTTTTT. As protein: CASTVAGMHEKLFF.

In this sample, this clone turned up a few times. V gene TRBV6-5 combines with J gene TRBJ2-5; D gene ambiguous. V was trimmed by 6 bases and J by 3 bases, leaving 11 bases between them. The CDR3 contains 13 residues. The germline gives CDR1 MNHEY, CDR2 SVGAGI. The CDR3 region is CASSASAEETQYF. CDR3 nucleotide sequence: TGTGCCAGCAGCGCCTCGGCGGAAGAGACCCAGTACTTC.

The CDR3 nucleotides read TGTGCCAGCAGTGAACAGGGGCTCGGCAATGAGCAGTTCTTC. Amino acid sequence: CASSEQGLGNEQFF. V usage is TRBV6-1 and J usage is TRBJ2-1; TRBD1 might be the D (6 bases). Trimming shortened V by 2 bases and J by 6 bases, and 11 bases separated the two germline ends. Germline V gene sequence: CDR1 MNHNS, CDR2 SASEGT. The CDR3 totals 14 residues.

The genes are TRBV7-3 and TRBJ2-5; 13 bases are shared with TRBD2. Germline CDR1 and CDR2: SGHTA and FQGTGA. Trimming cost V 5 bases and J 1 base; bases outside gene matches: 4. This CDR3 is built from 16 residues. CDR3 nucleotides: TGTGCCAGCAGCATGGGACTAGCGGGGAGCCAAGAGACCCAGTACTTC. This translates into CASSMGLAGSQETQYF.

This clone has only a few counts. V usage is TRBV11-1 and J usage is TRBJ2-7, with D possibly being TRBD1 (5 bases). V lost 3 bases, J lost 6 bases, and 18 bases lay in between. The CDR3 has 15 residues. CDR1 is SGHAT and CDR2 is FQDESV in the germline V gene (reference sequence). CDR3 in amino acids: CASSFDATGESEQYF. CDR3 nucleotides: TGTGCCAGCAGCTTTGATGCTACAGGAGAATCCGAGCAGTACTTC.